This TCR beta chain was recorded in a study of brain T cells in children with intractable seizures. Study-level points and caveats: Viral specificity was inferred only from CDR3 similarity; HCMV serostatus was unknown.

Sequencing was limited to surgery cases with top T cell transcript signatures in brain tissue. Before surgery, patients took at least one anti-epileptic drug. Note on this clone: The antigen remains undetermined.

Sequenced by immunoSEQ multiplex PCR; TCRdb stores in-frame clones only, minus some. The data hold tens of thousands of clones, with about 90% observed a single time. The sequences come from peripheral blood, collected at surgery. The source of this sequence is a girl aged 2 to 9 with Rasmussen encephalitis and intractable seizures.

This CDR3 reads CASSSTWGDSYEQYF. DNA for the CDR3: TGTGCCAGCAGCTCGACCTGGGGGGACTCCTACGAGCAGTACTTC. The V gene is TRBV7-9, the J gene TRBJ2-7; perhaps TRBD2 as D (6 bases). Deletions cut 4 bases from V and 0 bases from J, with 13 bases between. Germline CDR1 and CDR2: SEHNR and FQNEAQ (reference sequence). CDR3 size: 15 residues.